This passage covers 3 T cell receptor beta chains from one sample sequenced in a study of response to subunit inactivated influenza vaccine. TCRdb reprocessed the RT-PCR reads with MiXCR, giving one entry per CDR3 protein. Among around 530,000 distinct CDR3 sequences listed, about 12% were seen once. The sequencing used PBMCs from blood, collected on the day of vaccination. Receptor source: a man aged 45-60 years who received an inactivated influenza vaccine.

This clonotype has only a few counts. The chain recombines TRBV28 with TRBJ2-3, with D unclear. CDR1 and CDR2 (germline): MDHEN, SYDVKM. Trimming took off 6 bases at V and 2 bases at J, with 18 bases between the two ends. The CDR3 totals 16 residues. The CDR3 coding sequence is TGTGCCAGCAGCCCCAGGAGCGCGCAACTCACAGATACGCAGTATTTT. Translating it yields CASSPRSAQLTDTQYF.

This clonotype was seen a handful of times. The CDR3 loop reads CASSPPTDSTDTQYF. CDR3 nucleotide sequence: TGTGCCAGCAGTCCTCCGACCGACAGCACAGATACGCAGTATTTT. This sequence joins TRBV28 and TRBJ2-3, with no clear D. Trimming cost V 5 bases and J 0 bases, with 12 bases left between them. The germline V gene encodes CDR1 MDHEN and CDR2 SYDVKM. This CDR3 is 15 amino acids long.

This clonotype appeared a few times. CDR3 protein: CSAPPGPPTDTQYF. Written as DNA, the CDR3 is TGCAGTGCTCCCCCGGGACCTCCCACAGATACGCAGTATTTT. The chain has TRBV20-1 and TRBJ2-3; either TRBD1 or TRBD2 may fit D (5 bases each). The germline gives CDR1 DFQATT, CDR2 SNEGSKA (reference sequence). Trimming cost V 5 bases and J 2 bases, with 14 bases left between them. CDR3 length: 14 amino acids.